Listed below are T cell receptor beta chains from one sample, sequenced in a study of T cells in narcolepsy. Method: immunoSEQ multiplex PCR; TCRdb's copy keeps in-frame clones and lacks some. The sample gives about 25,000 clones, roughly 83% of which show up once; approximately 0.7% is in the top ten. The sequencing input was CD45RA- memory CD4+ T cells from PBMCs. Receptor source: a human donor with narcolepsy. CDR3s include the opening cysteine and the closing phenylalanine or tryptophan. D genes are given only for firm matches. Expanded clones get a size class; other rows say once, few or many, or leave the size out.

TRBV9	TRBD2	.	TRBJ2-1	TGTGCCAGCAGCGCTGTAGCGGGACCTTACAATGAGCAGTTCTTC	CASSAVAGPYNEQFF
TRBV7-3	.	.	TRBJ2-2	TGTGCCAGCAGCAGCCTCCCTTTGACAACACCCTCGAACACCGGGGAGCTGTTTTTT	CASSSLPLTTPSNTGELFF
TRBV7-6	.	.	TRBJ2-5	TGTGCCAGCAGCTTAGAGTTTAGGGAGACCCAGTACTTC	CASSLEFRETQYF
TRBV7-2	.	.	TRBJ1-5	TGTGCCAGCAGCTTAGATAGGTGGACAGAGGATAATCGGCCCCAGCATTTT	CASSLDRWTEDNRPQHF
TRBV7-8	TRBD2	.	TRBJ2-1	TGTGCCAGCAGCTTTAATAGCGGGGGGGTTCTGGGGAATGAGCAGTTCTTC	CASSFNSGGVLGNEQFF
TRBV4-1	TRBD1	.	TRBJ1-2	TGCGCCAGCAGTTCAAGATTAGGGACAGGGGGCGGGGGCTACACCTTC	CASSSRLGTGGGGYTF
TRBV7-3	TRBD1	once	TRBJ2-2	TGTGCCAGCAGCTTAGGGACAGGGGCTGACACCGGGGAGCTGTTTTTT	CASSLGTGADTGELFF
TRBV7-6	.	.	TRBJ2-3	TGTGCCAGCAGCTTAGTCCGAGAAAGCACAGATACGCAGTATTTT	CASSLVRESTDTQYF
TRBV27	.	.	TRBJ2-4	TGTGCCAGCAGTTTCGAAGCTGTGCGAGGGTCCGGCAAAAACATTCAGTACTTC	CASSFEAVRGSGKNIQYF
TRBV7-9	.	.	TRBJ2-1	TGTGCCAGCAGACCCGGGGGGCTGGGGGATGAGCAGTTCTTC	CASRPGGLGDEQFF
TRBV7-9	.	.	TRBJ2-3	TGTGCCAGCAGCCCTACAGGGACAGATACGCAGTATTTT	CASSPTGTDTQYF
TRBV4-3	TRBD2	once	TRBJ2-1	TGCGCCAGCAGCCAAGATCTAGGAGCGGGGGCCCTGGGGGAGCAGTTCTTC	CASSQDLGAGALGEQFF
TRBV25-1	TRBD1	.	TRBJ2-1	TGTTCCAGCAATAGGACAGGACCTCACAATGAGCAGTTCTTC	CSSNRTGPHNEQFF
TRBV6-5	TRBD1	.	TRBJ2-1	TGTGCCAGCAGTCCACAGGGGCGATACAATGAGCAGTTCTTC	CASSPQGRYNEQFF
TRBV7-9	.	.	TRBJ2-3	TGTGCCAGCAGCTCGAGGGGCTTTGGCCCAGATACGCAGTATTTT	CASSSRGFGPDTQYF
TRBV29-1	.	.	TRBJ1-1	TGCAGCGCTCGCGGGACTGAAGCTTTCTTT	CSARGTEAFF
TRBV6-5	TRBD1	.	TRBJ1-1	TGTGCCAGCAGTTCCGGGACAGGGGTTACTGAAGCTTTCTTT	CASSSGTGVTEAFF
TRBV7-2	.	.	TRBJ1-2	TGTGCCAGCAGCTTAGTATCAGGGGCGGACTATGGCTACACCTTC	CASSLVSGADYGYTF
TRBV7-2	TRBD2	.	TRBJ2-7	TGTGCCAGCAGCTTAGTAGGCGGGGGTCCCTTTGAGCAGTACTTC	CASSLVGGGPFEQYF
TRBV5-1	.	.	TRBJ2-7	TGCGCCAGCAGCTTGGCTACAAAGACCGAGCAGTACTTC	CASSLATKTEQYF
TRBV7-3	.	.	TRBJ1-1	TGTGCCAGCAGCGCAGACAGGAACACTGAAGCTTTCTTT	CASSADRNTEAFF
TRBV6-1	TRBD1	.	TRBJ2-7	TGTGCCAGCAGTTCCTTGACAGGGTTGTACGAGCAGTACTTC	CASSSLTGLYEQYF
TRBV19	.	.	TRBJ2-3	TGTGCCAGTAGTATTAGCCGGGGGGCGGATACGCAGTATTTT	CASSISRGADTQYF
TRBV6-1	.	.	TRBJ2-1	TGTGCCAGCAGTGAAGCGTCCCGACTACCTCAAAGTGAGCAGTTCTTC	CASSEASRLPQSEQFF
TRBV28	.	.	TRBJ2-7	TGTGCCAGCGTTCACAGGGTACCCTACGAGCAGTACTTC	CASVHRVPYEQYF
TRBV4-1	.	.	TRBJ1-6	TGCGCCAGCAGCCAAGTACGGGACGCCCTCCACTTT	CASSQVRDALHF
TRBV30	TRBD2	.	TRBJ2-3	TGTGCCTGGAGTCGTAAGCGGGGGGCCACAGATACGCAGTATTTT	CAWSRKRGATDTQYF
TRBV7-2	.	.	TRBJ1-2	TGTGCCAGCAGCTTATACGCAGGGGACTATGGCTACACCTTC	CASSLYAGDYGYTF
TRBV7-2	TRBD1	.	TRBJ1-1	TGTGCCAGCAGCTCTTCAGGGGGCACTGAAGCTTTCTTT	CASSSSGGTEAFF
TRBV2	.	.	TRBJ2-7	TGTGCCAGCAGTGAAACAGGGCTCATCTACGAGCAGTACTTC	CASSETGLIYEQYF
TRBV9	.	once	TRBJ2-2	TGTGCCAGCGCCCGACAGCTAACGAACACCGGGGAGCTGTTTTTT	CASARQLTNTGELFF
TRBV10-3	.	.	TRBJ2-6	TGTGCCATCAGTGAGAACGCCCCCAGGGCTGGGGCCAACGTCCTGACTTTC	CAISENAPRAGANVLTF
TRBV2	.	.	TRBJ1-5	TGTGCCAGCAGCCCGGGAGCTAATAGCAATCAGCCCCAGCATTTT	CASSPGANSNQPQHF
TRBV18	.	.	TRBJ1-5	TGTGCCAGCTCACCAGGAGGGGGTAGTCAGCCCCAGCATTTT	CASSPGGGSQPQHF
TRBV5-6	.	.	TRBJ2-7	TGTGCCAGCAGCCCGCCGACTGCCCTCTTGGGCGAGCAGTACTTC	CASSPPTALLGEQYF
TRBV4-3	.	.	TRBJ1-4	TGCGCCAGCAGCCAAGATCTGGGGGCCCGGGATGAAAAACTGTTTTTT	CASSQDLGARDEKLFF
TRBV6-5	.	.	TRBJ2-3	TGTGCCAGCAGTCCAAGGGTAGATACGCAGTATTTT	CASSPRVDTQYF
TRBV18	.	.	TRBJ1-1	TGTGCCAGCTCACAATCGTCACGCAGCACTGAAGCTTTCTTT	CASSQSSRSTEAFF
TRBV6-6	.	.	TRBJ2-7	TGTGCCAGCAGTTACAGCACAGGCGGGCGCGAGCAGTACTTC	CASSYSTGGREQYF
TRBV11-1	.	.	TRBJ1-1	TGTGCCAGCAGCTTAGCTGTGGGAACTGAAGCTTTCTTT	CASSLAVGTEAFF
TRBV19	TRBD2	.	TRBJ2-2	TGTGCCACCAGGGACGGGGGACCCGGGAGGGGGGAGCTGTTTTTT	CATRDGGPGRGELFF
TRBV28	.	.	TRBJ2-7	TGTGCCAGCAGTTTTGGAGGGGACGAGCAGTACTTC	CASSFGGDEQYF
TRBV11-2	.	.	TRBJ1-2	TGTGCCAGCAGCCCGCTAGCGGGCCAAGGTGACTATGGCTACACCTTC	CASSPLAGQGDYGYTF
TRBV27	TRBD1	.	TRBJ1-4	TGTGCCAGTAGACAGGGGGTGTCTGGAAAACTGTTTTTT	CASRQGVSGKLFF
TRBV9	TRBD2	.	TRBJ2-1	TGTGCCAGCAGCTCGGGACTAGCGGGAGGGCCACTCTACAATGAGCAGTTCTTC	CASSSGLAGGPLYNEQFF
TRBV29-1	TRBD1	.	TRBJ2-7	TGCAGCGCAGCTCAGGGGGCGCGGTACGAGCAGTACTTC	CSAAQGARYEQYF
TRBV30	.	.	TRBJ1-1	TGTGCCTGGAGCCCAGGGACACGCGTTAACACTGAAGCTTTCTTT	CAWSPGTRVNTEAFF
TRBV11-2	.	.	TRBJ1-4	TGTGCCAGCAGCTTCGGACGGCGGCGGGAAAAACTGTTTTTT	CASSFGRRREKLFF